The 32 T cell receptor beta chains given below trace back to one sample, sequenced in a study of blood T cell repertoires in COVID-19. Profiled with immunoSEQ multiplex PCR; TCRdb holds only in-frame clones, not every one. The top ten hold 17% of the sample, which has 95,000 to 100,000 clones, 90% to 95% seen once. The sequencing sample was made of peripheral blood. The receptor set was obtained from a man aged 45 to 65 with acute or convalescent COVID-19.

J is TRBJ2-3 and V is TRBV2; TRBD1 matches at 7 bases. The CDR3 totals 15 residues. J lost 0 bases, V lost 6 bases, and 6 bases had no gene match. Germline CDR1 is SNHLY and CDR2 is FYNNEI. The chain's CDR3 is CASRWTGSSTDTQYF. Written as DNA, the CDR3 is TGTGCCAGCAGGTGGACAGGTTCTAGCACAGATACGCAGTATTTT.

The chain carries TRBV7-2 and TRBJ1-2; 9 bases match TRBD1. Germline trimming cut 5 bases from V and 5 bases from J; bases unmatched to any gene: 15. This CDR3 is 17 amino acids long. Germline V gene sequence: CDR1 SGHTA, CDR2 FQGNSA. The CDR3 sequence is CASSPPGQGVILYGYTF. CDR3 in DNA: TGTGCCAGCAGCCCGCCGGGACAGGGAGTTATATTGTATGGCTACACCTTC. The variable domain in full, completed from reference TRBV7-2 and TRBJ1-2, reads GAGVSQSPSNKVTEKGKDVELRCDPISGHTALYWYRQSLGQGLEFLIYFQGNSAPDKSGLPSDRFSAERTGGSVSTLTIQRTQQEDSAVYLCASSPPGQGVILYGYTFGSGTRLTVV.

This chain joins TRBV6-5 and TRBJ1-4, with D possibly TRBD1 on 6 matching bases. The ends were cut back, 2 bases at V and 7 bases at J, with 14 bases in the middle. From germline, CDR1 is MNHEY and CDR2 SVGAGI. CDR3 size: 15 residues. The CDR3 here is CASSYNVGASEKLFF. The CDR3 DNA sequence: TGTGCCAGCAGTTACAATGTGGGGGCTAGTGAAAAACTGTTTTTT.

V gene TRBV19 combines with J gene TRBJ1-2; TRBD1 is a possible D gene (5 bases). The CDR3 spans 13 residues. V lost 2 bases and J 6 bases, leaving 10 bases between the germline ends. Germline CDR1 and CDR2: LNHDA and SQIVND (reference sequence). CDR3 in DNA: TGTGCCAGTAGTATACCGGGGGGAGATGGCTACACCTTC. The encoded protein is CASSIPGGDGYTF.

This chain connects TRBV12-3 or TRBV12-4 to TRBJ1-2, with TRBD1 identical over 7 bases. The V and J ends lost 3 bases and 8 bases, in that order; junction bases with no gene match: 6. The length of the CDR3 is 13 residues. The CDR3 DNA follows: TGTGCCAGCAGTTTCCCGCAGGGGGTGGGCTACACCTTC. Its translation: CASSFPQGVGYTF.

The chain joins TRBV6-5 to TRBJ1-6; D is perhaps TRBD1 (6 bases). Trimming pared 6 bases from V and 5 bases from J, leaving 14 bases between. Per germline, CDR1 MNHEY and CDR2 SVGAGI. The CDR3 runs 15 residues. DNA of the CDR3: TGTGCCAGCAGCCGCAACAGGGTTGATAATTCACCCCTCCACTTT. It codes for CASSRNRVDNSPLHF.

The V call is TRBV28, the J call TRBJ2-7, with a weak D call TRBD1 (6 bases). The germline CDR1 and CDR2 sequences are MDHEN and SYDVKM. The CDR3 runs to 13 residues. V lost 7 bases, J lost 1 base, and 11 bases lay in between. The CDR3 loop reads CASTQGPSYEQYF. The CDR3 nucleotides read TGTGCCAGCACTCAGGGGCCTTCCTACGAGCAGTACTTC.

The J gene is TRBJ2-1, the V gene TRBV7-6; TRBD1 aligns across 8 bases. There are 14 residues in the CDR3. Germline V gives CDR1 SGHVS, CDR2 FNYEAQ. The ends lost 3 bases at V and 4 bases at J; junction bases unmatched: 2. CDR3 sequence reads: CASSFQGAYNEQFF. In DNA, the CDR3 is TGTGCCAGCAGCTTCCAGGGGGCTTACAATGAGCAGTTCTTC.

J is TRBJ1-5 and V is TRBV7-9; D unclear. V was cut by 5 bases and J by 4 bases, with 21 bases left in between. CDR3 size: 17 residues. Germline assignment: CDR1 SEHNR and CDR2 FQNEAQ (reference sequence). For the CDR3, the DNA is TGTGCCAGCAGCCCCGCCGGGGTTGGAGGGAGGAATCAGCCCCAGCATTTT. Residues: CASSPAGVGGRNQPQHF.

The chain recombines TRBV6-5 with TRBJ2-7; 9 nucleotides line up with TRBD2. With 6 bases clipped from V and 7 bases from J, the junction kept 13 bases outside the gene matches. This CDR3 comprises 15 residues. The germline CDR1 and CDR2 sequences are MNHEY and SVGAGI. For the CDR3, the DNA is TGTGCCAGCAGACCTAGCGGGGAGTCGAGGTGGGAGCAGTACTTC. As protein: CASRPSGESRWEQYF.

The V gene is TRBV6-5, the J gene TRBJ1-1, with 10 bases that match TRBD1. Per the germline V gene, CDR1 is MNHEY and CDR2 is SVGAGI. Trimming cost V 6 bases and J 7 bases; bases outside gene matches: 2. The CDR3 covers 12 residues. CDR3 residues: CASRWTGGEAFF. CDR3 coding DNA: TGTGCCAGCAGGTGGACAGGGGGTGAAGCTTTCTTT.

The chain carries TRBV7-9 and TRBJ2-1; tentative D call: TRBD2 (5 bases). The length of the CDR3 is 15 residues. Germline V gives CDR1 SEHNR, CDR2 FQNEAQ (reference sequence). The V and J ends lost 7 bases and 1 base respectively, with 14 bases between them. CDR3 nucleotide sequence: TGTGCCAGCAACCGGGGTATCGGTTCCTACAATGAGCAGTTCTTC. Its translation is CASNRGIGSYNEQFF.

V and J are TRBV7-2 and TRBJ2-2, with unresolved D. The J call is uncertain, as TRBJ1-3 better fits the DNA end. CDR3 length: 14 residues. Germline assignment: CDR1 SGHTA and CDR2 FQGNSA. CDR3 sequence reads: CASSLSIAGNTIYF. Here the CDR3 DNA reads TGTGCCAGCAGCTTAAGCATAGCGGGAAACACCATATATTTT.

The CDR3 region is CASSPTGFSTDTQYF. The CDR3 region has the DNA TGTGCCAGCAGCCCGACAGGGTTCAGCACAGATACGCAGTATTTT. The chain recombines TRBV3-1 (or the pseudogene TRBV3-2) with TRBJ2-3; 7 bases line up with TRBD1. The CDR3 is 15 amino acids. Germline V CDR1 and CDR2: LGHDT, YNNKEL (reference sequence). The J segment lost 0 bases and the V segment lost 4 bases, leaving 4 bases of the junction unmatched.

The V and J genes are TRBV19 and TRBJ1-4; TRBD1 matches at 8 bases. Germline lookup yields CDR1 LNHDA and CDR2 SQIVND (reference sequence). This CDR3 has 15 residues. With 5 bases clipped from V and 5 bases from J, the junction kept 7 bases outside the gene matches. The DNA for the CDR3 is TGTGCCAGTAGTTTCGGGACAGGCGTCAATGAAAAACTGTTTTTT. Translation: CASSFGTGVNEKLFF. Combining the CDR3 with reference TRBV19 and TRBJ1-4 gives the whole variable domain DGGITQSPKYLFRKEGQNVTLSCEQNLNHDAMYWYRQDPGQGLRLIYYSQIVNDFQKGDIAEGYSVSREKKESFPLTVTSAQKNPTAFYLCASSFGTGVNEKLFFGSGTQLSVL.

The chain employs TRBV6-5 and TRBJ2-1, with 8 positions matching TRBD2. The germline CDR1 and CDR2 sequences are MNHEY and SVGAGI. The CDR3 contains 15 residues. Trimming cost V 7 bases and J 0 bases; bases outside gene matches: 5. The DNA for the CDR3 is TGTGCCAGCATGCGCGGGGGGAGCTCCTACAATGAGCAGTTCTTC. Translated, it gives CASMRGGSSYNEQFF.

This chain connects TRBV2 to TRBJ2-6; TRBD1 aligns across 12 bases. V dropped 6 bases and J dropped 0; count of bases not matched to a gene: 9. Germline lookup yields CDR1 SNHLY and CDR2 FYNNEI. The CDR3 length is 19 residues. The CDR3 nucleotides read TGTGCCAGCAGCGCCCCGGGACAGGGGGCCTCCTCTGGGGCCAACGTCCTGACTTTC. As protein: CASSAPGQGASSGANVLTF.

The chain carries TRBV19 and TRBJ2-7, with D unresolved. Germline lookup yields CDR1 LNHDA and CDR2 SQIVND (reference sequence). V was clipped by 3 bases and J by 2 bases, with 11 bases between them. This CDR3 has 14 residues. The CDR3 spells CASSIFRRTYEQYF. CDR3 DNA sequence: TGTGCCAGTAGTATTTTTCGCAGGACCTACGAGCAGTACTTC.

This chain links TRBV27 with TRBJ2-7; TRBD1 agrees at 7 bases. After removal of 7 bases from V and 0 bases from J, the junction contained 6 bases not matched to a gene. Germline V CDR1 and CDR2: MNHEY, SMNVEV (reference sequence). The length of the CDR3 is 14 residues. CDR3 sequence: CASKGALISYEQYF. The CDR3 nucleotides read TGTGCCAGCAAGGGGGCCTTGATCTCCTACGAGCAGTACTTC.

The chain links TRBV4-2 to TRBJ2-1, with D perhaps TRBD2 (5 bases). This CDR3 is built from 14 residues. The V end lost 7 bases, the J end lost 9 bases, and 19 bases lay between the germline ends. Germline CDR1 reads LGHNA; CDR2 reads YNFKEQ. CDR3 in DNA: TGTGCCAGCACCCCGACTGGGGTTGAGGGTGAGCAGTTCTTC. It yields the protein CASTPTGVEGEQFF.

The rearrangement joins TRBV6-1 to TRBJ1-5; no reliable D call. The CDR3 totals 14 residues. Trimming stripped 1 base from V and 6 bases from J, with 10 bases between. Germline values: CDR1 MNHNS, CDR2 SASEGT. The CDR3 is CASSEGNRGQPQHF. As DNA, the CDR3 is TGTGCCAGCAGTGAAGGGAACCGCGGTCAGCCCCAGCATTTT.

Points on this clone: A read error may produce the germline difference seen at one junction end. The genes are TRBV28 and TRBJ1-1; no firm D call. The CDR3 loop spans 8 amino acids. Per the germline V gene, CDR1 is MDHEN and CDR2 is SYDVKM. In DNA, the CDR3 is TGCTGCTCGGGTGAAGCTTTCTTT. Its protein product is CCSGEAFF.

The chain couples TRBV5-5 to TRBJ1-5; no reliable D call. The germline V gene has CDR1 SGHKS and CDR2 YYEKEE (reference sequence). The CDR3 covers 12 residues. V shed 4 bases and J shed 7 bases, with 9 bases lying between them. CDR3 residues: CASSHLGQPQHF. In DNA form, the CDR3 reads TGTGCCAGCAGCCACCTAGGCCAGCCCCAGCATTTT.

The chain uses TRBV5-1 and TRBJ1-1; D is perhaps TRBD1 (6 bases). This CDR3 contains 15 residues. Trimming took off 4 bases at V and 5 bases at J, with 18 bases between the two ends. The V gene's germline CDR1 is SGHRS and CDR2 YFSETQ. The DNA for the CDR3 is TGCGCCAGCAGCCCAGGGATGGGGGCATGGACTGAAGCTTTCTTT. Translated, it gives CASSPGMGAWTEAFF.

The chain links TRBV12-3 or TRBV12-4 to TRBJ2-3, with TRBD1 as a possible D gene (6 bases). With 6 bases removed from V and 7 bases from J, the gap between germline ends came to 11 bases. This CDR3 is built from 12 residues. CDR3 sequence (DNA): TGTGCCAGCAGGAGACAGGAGTATACGCAGTATTTT. This codes for CASRRQEYTQYF.

The chain is built from TRBV5-1 and TRBJ2-3; the D is unclear. CDR1 is SGHRS and CDR2 is YFSETQ in the germline V gene. The length of the CDR3 is 15 residues. Trimming left V 0 bases short and J 0 bases short, with 8 bases between. CDR3 in amino acids: CASSLAPTSTDTQYF. DNA for the CDR3: TGCGCCAGCAGCTTGGCCCCCACAAGCACAGATACGCAGTATTTT.

The gene calls are TRBV7-6 and TRBJ1-5; D perhaps matches TRBD1 (6 bases). Looked up from germline, CDR1 is SGHVS and CDR2 is FNYEAQ. The CDR3 runs 15 residues. The germline V and J ends were trimmed by 5 bases and 3 bases, with 14 bases remaining between them. The CDR3 nucleotides read TGTGCCAGCAGCCAATTGGACAGTGACAATCAGCCCCAGCATTTT. This gives the protein CASSQLDSDNQPQHF.

This clone was seen a single time. J is TRBJ2-7 and V is TRBV7-2; 9 bases agree with TRBD1. CDR3 length: 16 residues. Trimming took 4 bases from V and 5 from J; bases not matched to a gene: 12. Germline-derived CDR1 and CDR2 are SGHTA and FQGNSA. In nucleotides, the CDR3 is TGTGCCAGCAGCTCGAACCCGGGACAGGGTATGAACGAGCAGTACTTC. It yields the protein CASSSNPGQGMNEQYF. Supplemented by reference TRBV7-2 and TRBJ2-7, the full variable domain reads GAGVSQSPSNKVTEKGKDVELRCDPISGHTALYWYRQSLGQGLEFLIYFQGNSAPDKSGLPSDRFSAERTGGSVSTLTIQRTQQEDSAVYLCASSSNPGQGMNEQYFGPGTRLTVT.

This chain connects TRBV5-6 to TRBJ1-2; no definite D call. Germline assignment: CDR1 SGHDT and CDR2 YYEEEE. Trimming removed 6 bases from V and 8 bases from J, with 14 bases in between. The CDR3 runs to 12 residues. CDR3 sequence (DNA): TGTGCCAGCAATCGGGGATCGAGCGGCTACACCTTC. Residues: CASNRGSSGYTF.

The chain is built from TRBV30 and TRBJ2-7; TRBD1 is a possible D gene (5 bases). CDR1 is GTSNPN and CDR2 is SVGIG in the germline V gene (reference sequence). This CDR3 contains 13 residues. CDR3 DNA sequence: TGTGTTCTGTTACGGCCCCAGGGCTACGAGCAGTACTTC. The encoded protein is CVLLRPQGYEQYF.

The chain links TRBV10-2 to TRBJ1-2, with D perhaps matching TRBD1 (6 bases). V dropped 1 base and J dropped 4 bases, with 25 bases sitting between them. Germline CDR1 WSHSY, CDR2 SAAADI. The CDR3 contains 19 residues. The CDR3 nucleotides are TGCGCCAGCAGTGAGTTTGTTGGGACACGCCGTCAGTCCTTCTATGGCTACACCTTC. Its translation: CASSEFVGTRRQSFYGYTF.

This chain joins TRBV7-9 and TRBJ2-5, with 11 positions matching TRBD1. V was clipped by 3 bases and J by 5 bases; unmatched bases: 2. Germline CDR1 and CDR2: SEHNR and FQNEAQ (reference sequence). The CDR3 runs 14 residues. CDR3 sequence reads: CASSLGTGGETQYF. The CDR3, as DNA: TGTGCCAGCAGCTTGGGGACAGGGGGGGAGACCCAGTACTTC.